Listed below are T cell receptor beta chains from one sample, sequenced in a study of OX40 agonist ivuxolimab in advanced cancers. Generated by immunoSEQ multiplex PCR, the TCRdb table keeps only in-frame clones and is missing some. The repertoire holds about 53,000 clones, with 70% to 90% as singletons. The sequenced sample was CD4+ or CD8+ T cells sorted from blood, obtained in a trial of the OX40 agonist ivuxolimab. All receptors derive from an adult with an advanced solid tumor such as melanoma, head and neck, liver or kidney cancer. The CDR3 runs from the conserved cysteine through the conserved F or W. Each record gives: V gene, D gene, clone size, CDR3 length, J gene, CDR3 protein, CDR3 DNA. The D gene is left open where the match is weak. Where a row states a size, it is once, few, many or the class of an expanded clone; other rows omit it.

>TRBV4-1|-|-|15|TRBJ1-2
CASSQDELGLYGYTF
TGCGCCAGCAGCCAAGATGAATTGGGCCTCTATGGCTACACCTTC
>TRBV5-4|-|-|17|TRBJ1-2
CASSLMGNTGLNYGYTF
TGTGCCAGCAGCCTAATGGGGAATACAGGGTTGAACTATGGCTACACCTTC
>TRBV29-1|TRBD1|-|13|TRBJ2-5
CSVLGQGGETQYF
TGCAGCGTATTAGGACAGGGGGGAGAGACCCAGTACTTC
>TRBV6-5|-|once|13|TRBJ2-2
CAIQDRNTGELFF
TGTGCCATACAAGACAGGAACACCGGGGAGCTGTTTTTT
>TRBV7-3|-|-|14|TRBJ2-2
CASSPGGQPGELFF
TGTGCCAGCAGCCCCGGCGGGCAGCCCGGGGAGCTGTTTTTT
>TRBV30|-|-|13|TRBJ1-3
CAWREGSGNTIYF
TGTGCCTGGAGAGAGGGGTCTGGAAACACCATATATTTT
>TRBV18|-|-|14|TRBJ1-5
CASSPQGSNQPQHF
TGTGCCAGCTCACCACAGGGAAGCAATCAGCCCCAGCATTTT
>TRBV18|TRBD1|once|14|TRBJ1-5
CASSSGGVFQPQHF
TGTGCCAGCTCGTCAGGGGGGGTTTTTCAGCCCCAGCATTTT
>TRBV10-3|TRBD1|-|13|TRBJ2-7
CAISESQGVRQYF
TGTGCCATCAGTGAGTCCCAGGGGGTACGGCAGTACTTC
>TRBV5-1|TRBD2|-|15|TRBJ2-1
CASSASGSSYNEQFF
TGCGCCAGCAGCGCTAGCGGGAGTTCCTACAATGAGCAGTTCTTC
>TRBV5-1|-|-|14|TRBJ2-7
CASSFGSGSYEQYF
TGCGCCAGCAGCTTTGGGAGCGGGTCCTACGAGCAGTACTTC
>TRBV2|-|few|13|TRBJ1-3
CASSPGPGNTIYF
TGTGCCAGCAGCCCCGGACCTGGAAACACCATATATTTT
>TRBV18|TRBD1|-|14|TRBJ1-1
CASSAYSGGTEAFF
TGTGCCAGCTCAGCTTACTCAGGGGGAACTGAAGCTTTCTTT
>TRBV6-6|TRBD1|-|11|TRBJ1-1
CASRQQGRAFF
TGTGCCAGCAGACAACAGGGGAGAGCTTTCTTT
>TRBV9|-|-|16|TRBJ2-1
CASSPRGMSSYNEQFF
TGTGCCAGCAGCCCCAGAGGGATGAGCTCCTACAATGAGCAGTTCTTC
>TRBV4-1|TRBD2|-|13|TRBJ2-5
CASSASGRETQYF
TGCGCCAGCAGCGCCAGCGGGAGGGAGACCCAGTACTTC
>TRBV28|TRBD1|-|14|TRBJ2-5
CASSPQGAIETQYF
TGTGCCAGCAGCCCGCAGGGGGCGATTGAGACCCAGTACTTC
>TRBV7-8|-|-|16|TRBJ2-3
CASSLQGGIRTDTQYF
TGTGCCAGCAGCTTGCAGGGGGGGATCCGAACAGATACGCAGTATTTT
>TRBV5-8|TRBD1|-|15|TRBJ1-1
CASSYRTGRNTEAFF
TGTGCCAGCAGCTACCGGACAGGAAGAAACACTGAAGCTTTCTTT
>TRBV6-6|-|-|11|TRBJ1-2
CASSHSRDNTF
TGTGCCAGCAGCCACAGCAGGGATAACACCTTC
>TRBV5-1|TRBD2|-|17|TRBJ2-4
CASSLGSGLAGGDIQYF
TGCGCCAGCAGCTTGGGTTCGGGACTAGCGGGAGGAGACATTCAGTACTTC
>TRBV7-9|-|-|13|TRBJ2-7
CASSLGRLYEQYF
TGTGCCAGCAGTCTGGGGCGGCTCTACGAGCAGTACTTC
>TRBV11-2|TRBD2|once|15|TRBJ2-1
CASSSTSGGTREQFF
TGTGCCAGCAGCTCGACTAGCGGGGGGACAAGGGAGCAGTTCTTC
>TRBV19|-|-|16|TRBJ1-5
CASTPPAGRSNQPQHF
TGTGCCAGTACCCCCCCGGCGGGAAGGAGCAATCAGCCCCAGCATTTT
>TRBV6-6|-|-|13|TRBJ1-2
CASSYRGEEGYTF
TGTGCCAGCAGTTACAGGGGGGAGGAGGGCTACACCTTC
>TRBV11-2|TRBD1|-|15|TRBJ1-2
CASSLDNRDSAGYTF
TGTGCCAGCAGCTTAGACAACCGGGACAGCGCTGGCTACACCTTC
>TRBV27|TRBD1|-|13|TRBJ1-1
CASRDRGFTEAFF
TGTGCCAGCAGGGACAGGGGGTTCACTGAAGCTTTCTTT
>TRBV5-4|-|-|15|TRBJ2-1
CASSFVQGSGNEQFF
TGTGCCAGCAGCTTTGTCCAGGGAAGTGGTAATGAGCAGTTCTTC
>TRBV7-6|-|-|15|TRBJ2-3
CASSPQTRPTDTQYF
TGTGCCAGCAGCCCACAGACTAGACCCACAGATACGCAGTATTTT
>TRBV10-3|-|-|13|TRBJ1-2
CAISEDINYGYTF
TGTGCCATCAGTGAGGACATTAACTATGGCTACACCTTC
>TRBV11-2|TRBD1|-|16|TRBJ2-6
CASSLITGAGANVLTF
TGTGCCAGCAGCCTTATCACAGGGGCTGGGGCCAACGTCCTGACTTTC
>TRBV10-3|-|-|13|TRBJ1-6
CAITSRLNSPLHF
TGTGCCATCACCTCGAGGCTTAATTCACCCCTCCACTTT
>TRBV5-4|-|-|14|TRBJ2-3
CASSGAGATDTQYF
TGTGCCAGCAGCGGGGCAGGGGCCACAGATACGCAGTATTTT
>TRBV6-5|TRBD1|-|14|TRBJ1-6
CASRGQGMGSPLHF
TGTGCCAGCAGGGGACAGGGGATGGGATCACCCCTCCACTTT
>TRBV6-6|-|-|12|TRBJ1-3
CASSDSGNTIYF
TGTGCCAGCAGCGACTCTGGAAACACCATATATTTT
>TRBV14|-|-|12|TRBJ2-3
CASSVSTDTQYF
TGTGCCAGCAGCGTAAGCACAGATACGCAGTATTTT
>TRBV20-1|TRBD1|-|11|TRBJ2-7
CSAQGAYEQYF
TGCAGTGCTCAGGGGGCCTACGAGCAGTACTTC
>TRBV19|-|-|14|TRBJ2-1
CASREGLTYNEQFF
TGTGCCAGTAGGGAGGGATTAACCTACAATGAGCAGTTCTTC
>TRBV30|-|few|14|TRBJ1-1
CAWSVLGPGTEAFF
TGTGCCTGGAGTGTACTGGGTCCGGGCACTGAAGCTTTCTTT
>TRBV6-1|-|-|14|TRBJ1-2
CASSAGAPNYGYTF
TGTGCCAGCAGTGCAGGGGCCCCTAACTATGGCTACACCTTC
>TRBV10-3|-|-|16|TRBJ1-2
CAINEGTLTLNYGYTF
TGTGCCATCAATGAGGGTACCCTTACTTTAAACTATGGCTACACCTTC
>TRBV7-3|-|-|15|TRBJ2-1
CASSLFSGPYNEQFF
TGTGCCAGCAGCTTATTCAGCGGGCCCTACAATGAGCAGTTCTTC
>TRBV4-2|TRBD2|-|16|TRBJ2-5
CASSQVLAGGRETQYF
TGTGCCAGCAGCCAAGTTCTAGCGGGGGGACGGGAGACCCAGTACTTC
>TRBV5-1|-|-|14|TRBJ1-2
CASSLEWRENGYTF
TGCGCCAGCAGCTTGGAATGGAGGGAGAATGGCTACACCTTC
>TRBV28|-|-|14|TRBJ1-3
CASRPHTSGNTIYF
TGTGCCAGCAGACCCCACACCTCTGGAAACACCATATATTTT
>TRBV7-3|TRBD1|-|16|TRBJ2-5
CASSPSGTGIMETQYF
TGTGCCAGCAGCCCGTCCGGGACAGGGATAATGGAGACCCAGTACTTC
>TRBV14|TRBD1|once|16|TRBJ2-1
CASSQGPRGYNNEQFF
TGTGCCAGCAGCCAAGGACCCAGGGGGTATAACAATGAGCAGTTCTTC
>TRBV7-2|-|-|14|TRBJ1-1
CASSYPGLNTEAFF
TGTGCCAGCAGCTACCCCGGGCTGAACACTGAAGCTTTCTTT
>TRBV30|-|-|12|TRBJ1-4
CAWKQINEKLFF
TGTGCCTGGAAGCAAATTAATGAAAAACTGTTTTTT